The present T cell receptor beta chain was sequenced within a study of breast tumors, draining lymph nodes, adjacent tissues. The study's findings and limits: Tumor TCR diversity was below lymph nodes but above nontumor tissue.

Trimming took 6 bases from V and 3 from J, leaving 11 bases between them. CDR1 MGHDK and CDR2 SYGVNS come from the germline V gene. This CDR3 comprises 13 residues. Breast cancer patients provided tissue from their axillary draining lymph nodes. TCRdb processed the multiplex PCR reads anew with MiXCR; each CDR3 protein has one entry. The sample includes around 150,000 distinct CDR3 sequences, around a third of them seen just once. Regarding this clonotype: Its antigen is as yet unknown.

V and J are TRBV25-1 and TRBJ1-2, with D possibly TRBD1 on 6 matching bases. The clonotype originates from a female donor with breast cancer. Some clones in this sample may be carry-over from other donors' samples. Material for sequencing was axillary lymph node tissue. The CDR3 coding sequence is TGTGCCAGCAGCTTAAACAGGGACTATGGCTACACCTTC. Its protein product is CASSLNRDYGYTF.